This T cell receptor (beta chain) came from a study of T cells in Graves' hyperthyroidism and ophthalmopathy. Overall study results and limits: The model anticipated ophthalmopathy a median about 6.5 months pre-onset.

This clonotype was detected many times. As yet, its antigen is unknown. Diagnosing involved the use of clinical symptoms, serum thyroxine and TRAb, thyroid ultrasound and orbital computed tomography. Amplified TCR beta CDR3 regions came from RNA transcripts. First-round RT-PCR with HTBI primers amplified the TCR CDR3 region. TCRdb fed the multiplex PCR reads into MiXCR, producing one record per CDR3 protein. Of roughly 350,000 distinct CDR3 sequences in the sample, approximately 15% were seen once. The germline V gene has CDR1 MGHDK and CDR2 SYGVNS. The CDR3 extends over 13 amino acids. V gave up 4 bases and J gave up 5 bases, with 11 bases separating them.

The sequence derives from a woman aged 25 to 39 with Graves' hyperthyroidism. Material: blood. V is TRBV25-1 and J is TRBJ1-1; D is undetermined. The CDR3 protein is CASSGLFGTEAFF. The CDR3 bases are TGTGCCAGCAGTGGCCTTTTTGGGACTGAAGCTTTCTTT.